These T cell receptor beta chains were read from a single sample in a study of radiotherapy plus CTLA-4 blockade in lung cancer. Only in-frame clones appear in the TCRdb table, and some are missing; sequencing was by immunoSEQ multiplex PCR. The sample holds tens of thousands of clones, around four fifths seen once. The specimen was peripheral blood, collected from a patient treated with radiotherapy plus ipilimumab. These receptors all stem from a human donor with non-small cell lung cancer who had stable disease on radiotherapy plus ipilimumab. The CDR3 runs from the conserved cysteine through the conserved F or W. The D gene is left open where the match is weak. Not all rows give a size; the values are once, few, many and, for expanded clones, a class.

>TRBJ2-3|TRBV19|few|TRBD2
CARTLGPSGSPTDTQYF
TGTGCCAGGACACTGGGGCCTAGCGGGAGCCCCACAGATACGCAGTATTTT
>TRBJ2-7|TRBV6-6|once|TRBD1
CASSPGQGDYEQYF
TGTGCCAGCAGTCCGGGACAGGGGGACTACGAGCAGTACTTC
>TRBJ1-5|TRBV30|NA|NA
CASGTHSNQPQHF
TGTGCCTCCGGGACACATAGCAATCAGCCCCAGCATTTT
>TRBJ1-2|TRBV30|NA|TRBD1
CAWSPGQAGYTF
TGTGCCTGGAGTCCTGGACAGGCAGGCTACACCTTC
>TRBJ1-2|TRBV27|NA|TRBD1
CASSYRQGGYGYTF
TGTGCCAGCAGTTACCGACAGGGGGGCTATGGCTACACCTTC
>TRBJ2-1|TRBV5-1|NA|TRBD2
CASSLSTSGYNEQFF
TGCGCCAGCAGCTTGTCAACTAGCGGGTACAATGAGCAGTTCTTC
>TRBJ1-2|TRBV19|NA|NA
CASSVARYYGYTF
TGTGCCAGTAGTGTAGCCCGGTACTATGGCTACACCTTC
>TRBJ1-5|TRBV6-1|few|NA
CASSETTSNQPQHF
TGTGCCAGCAGTGAAACGACTAGCAATCAGCCCCAGCATTTT
>TRBJ1-3|TRBV19|NA|NA
CASSISDRSSGNTIYF
TGTGCCAGTAGTATATCGGACCGGAGCTCTGGAAACACCATATATTTT
>TRBJ2-1|TRBV18|NA|TRBD2
CASSPYDGLALSNEQFF
TGTGCCAGCTCACCATATGACGGACTAGCGTTGTCCAATGAGCAGTTCTTC
>TRBJ2-2|TRBV28|NA|TRBD1
CASSFGTGGSGRTPGELFF
TGTGCCAGCAGTTTTGGGACAGGGGGGAGCGGGAGGACCCCAGGGGAGCTGTTTTTT
>TRBJ1-1|TRBV5-1|NA|NA
CASKSTSGGNTEAFF
TGCGCCAGCAAATCCACCTCGGGCGGGAACACTGAAGCTTTCTTT
>TRBJ2-1|TRBV6-1|NA|TRBD2
CASSTSGRSHNEQFF
TGTGCCAGCAGTACTAGCGGGAGGTCCCACAATGAGCAGTTCTTC
>TRBJ1-2|TRBV19|few|NA
CASSMGPANNYGYTF
TGTGCCAGTAGTATGGGTCCCGCCAACAACTATGGCTACACCTTC
>TRBJ1-1|TRBV7-2|NA|NA
CASSLVVNQNTEAFF
TGTGCCAGCAGCTTAGTGGTGAACCAAAACACTGAAGCTTTCTTT